This T cell receptor beta chain came from a study of cytomegalovirus exposure and HLA in healthy donors. The PCR ran on 60 Vbeta and 13 Jbeta primers. Here immunoSEQ multiplex PCR was the method, and the copy in TCRdb shows in-frame clones only, minus some. The sample contains around 120,000 clones, over 65% of which appear only once. This clone was observed a handful of times. Its antigen remains unknown. Study-level points and caveats: Most TCR beta V segments were productive about 87% or about 30% of the time in an earlier analysis.

The sequencing input was PBMCs. This receptor was obtained from a woman in her fifties or sixties in good health and CMV-seropositive.

The CDR3 DNA reads as TGTGCCAGCAGCCAACCTCGGACAGGGCGCACAGATACGCAGTATTTT. The encoded protein is CASSQPRTGRTDTQYF. The chain has TRBV14 and TRBJ2-3, with TRBD1 identical over 8 bases. CDR3 length: 16 amino acids. Germline assignment: CDR1 SGHDN and CDR2 FVKESK. The V gene end was trimmed by 2 bases and the J gene end by 1 base; junction bases not matched to a gene: 5.